Listed here are 11 T cell receptor beta chains from one sample, sequenced in a study of post-analysis software for immune sequencing data. Study findings and constraints: Five or six TRBV segments (TRBV5-6, TRBV5-1 and TRBV20-1 among them) occurred more frequently in patients than in controls.

The antigens these receptors bind are not known. Unique-molecular-identifier-tagged TCR beta cDNA libraries were used. TCRdb re-analysed the PCR reads in MiXCR, keeping a single row per CDR3 protein. The sample records about 680,000 distinct CDR3 sequences, more than 50% being singletons. Sequencing used blood. All receptors derive from a girl aged 2 to 9 with multiple sclerosis.

A few counts support this clonotype. The chain couples TRBV5-1 to TRBJ2-7, with D possibly being TRBD1 or TRBD2 (5 bases each). CDR1 is SGHRS, CDR2 YFSETQ, per germline. The length of the CDR3 is 15 residues. Trimming took 2 bases from V and 3 from J, leaving 15 bases between them. The CDR3 DNA reads TGCGCCAGCAGCTTTACCGGGACCGGGTTCTACGAGCAGTACTTC. It translates to CASSFTGTGFYEQYF. Complete variable domain (other parts from reference TRBV5-1 and TRBJ2-7): KAGVTQTPRYLIKTRGQQVTLSCSPISGHRSVSWYQQTPGQGLQFLFEYFSETQRNKGNFPGRFSGRQFSNSRSEMNVSTLELGDSALYLCASSFTGTGFYEQYFGPGTRLTVT.

This chain links TRBV5-1 with TRBJ2-1, with 9 bases matching TRBD2. CDR1 and CDR2 (germline): SGHRS, YFSETQ. CDR3 size: 15 residues. The J segment lost 3 bases and the V segment lost 9 bases, leaving 10 bases of the junction unmatched. CDR3 protein: CATRVAGVNYNEQFF. DNA for the CDR3: TGCGCCACCAGGGTAGCGGGAGTGAACTACAATGAGCAGTTCTTC.

The gene calls are TRBV7-9 and TRBJ2-1; TRBD2 aligns across 9 bases. This CDR3 has 17 amino acids. V lost 1 base, J lost 4 bases, and 8 bases stayed unmatched. The germline V gene encodes CDR1 SEHNR and CDR2 FQNEAQ (reference sequence). In nucleotides, the CDR3 is TGTGCCAGCAGCTTAGGCTGGGAACTAGCGGGTTACAATGAGCAGTTCTTC. It codes for CASSLGWELAGYNEQFF.

The rearrangement links TRBV20-1 to TRBJ2-3, with D perhaps TRBD1 (6 bases). CDR1 and CDR2 from the germline V gene are DFQATT and SNEGSKA (reference sequence). The CDR3 length is 14 residues. V lost 1 base and J 4 bases, leaving 12 bases between the germline ends. CDR3 sequence (DNA): TGCAGTGCTAGAGGGCTGACAGGATCAGATACGCAGTATTTT. This sequence encodes CSARGLTGSDTQYF.

This sequence joins TRBV5-1 and TRBJ2-7; TRBD1 matches 9 bases. Germline V gene lookup returns CDR1 SGHRS and CDR2 YFSETQ. CDR3 length: 15 residues. The J segment lost 5 bases and the V segment lost 4 bases, leaving 10 bases of the junction unmatched. The CDR3 DNA reads as TGCGCCAGCAGCGACGGACAGGGGCTTTTACACGAGCAGTACTTC. It yields the protein CASSDGQGLLHEQYF.

The rearrangement joins TRBV20-1 to TRBJ2-7; D unresolved. Per the germline V gene, CDR1 is DFQATT and CDR2 is SNEGSKA (reference sequence). The CDR3 is made up of 14 amino acids. V was shortened by 6 bases and J by 2 bases, with 17 bases between the two germline ends. CDR3 in amino acids: CSASDFDPAYEQYF. CDR3 sequence (DNA): TGCAGTGCGAGCGACTTCGACCCGGCCTACGAGCAGTACTTC.

The chain uses TRBV10-3 and TRBJ2-1; D is tentatively TRBD1 or TRBD2 (5 bases each). Germline loops: CDR1 ENHRY, CDR2 SYGVKD. V gave up 4 bases and J gave up 3 bases, with 10 bases separating them. The CDR3 length is 14 residues. The CDR3 DNA reads TGTGCCATCAGTGGGGACGGATACTACAATGAGCAGTTCTTC. Translated: CAISGDGYYNEQFF.

There are a few counts of this clonotype. The rearrangement uses TRBV7-3 and TRBJ2-5, with D possibly being TRBD2 (7 bases). Germline V gene sequence: CDR1 SGHTA, CDR2 FQGTGA. With 7 bases removed from V and 2 bases from J, the gap between germline ends came to 17 bases. This CDR3 is 15 amino acids long. The CDR3 spells CASNKGGGYQETQYF. The DNA for the CDR3 is TGTGCCAGCAACAAAGGGGGGGGCTATCAAGAGACCCAGTACTTC.

This clonotype was seen ten or more times. This sequence joins TRBV29-1 and TRBJ1-1; 7 positions match TRBD1. Losses at the gene ends were 3 bases for V and 0 bases for J; bases not matched to a gene: 1. Germline CDR1 reads SQVTM; CDR2 reads ANQGSEA. The CDR3 length is 13 residues. The CDR3 spells CSVEGQMNTEAFF. DNA for the CDR3: TGCAGCGTTGAGGGACAGATGAACACTGAAGCTTTCTTT.

This chain uses TRBV12-3 or TRBV12-4 with TRBJ1-5, with D perhaps TRBD1 (6 bases). V was shortened by 4 bases and J by 3 bases, with 13 bases between the two germline ends. The CDR3 has 15 residues. CDR3 bases: TGTGCCAGCAGTTCTGGGGGCCAGAACAATCAGCCCCAGCATTTT. As protein: CASSSGGQNNQPQHF.

The gene calls are TRBV20-1 and TRBJ2-7; TRBD2 matches 12 bases. The CDR3 length is 15 residues. J gave up 6 bases and V 4 bases, and 10 bases lay outside the gene matches. Germline CDR1 DFQATT, CDR2 SNEGSKA (reference sequence). The CDR3 DNA reads TGCAGTGCTATTAAGACTAGCGGGAGAGCAAGCGAGCAGTACTTC. It yields the protein CSAIKTSGRASEQYF.